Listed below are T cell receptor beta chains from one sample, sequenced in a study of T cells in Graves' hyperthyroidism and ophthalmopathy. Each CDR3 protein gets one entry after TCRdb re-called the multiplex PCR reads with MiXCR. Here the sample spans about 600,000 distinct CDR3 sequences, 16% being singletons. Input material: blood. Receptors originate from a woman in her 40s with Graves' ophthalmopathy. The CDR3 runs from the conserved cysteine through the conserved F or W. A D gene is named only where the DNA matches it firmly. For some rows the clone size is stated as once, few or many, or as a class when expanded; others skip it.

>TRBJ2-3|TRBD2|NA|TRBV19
TGTGCCAGTAGTGGCCGGGAAGCGGGGAGCACAGATACGCAGTATTTT
CASSGREAGSTDTQYF
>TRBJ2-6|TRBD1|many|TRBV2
TGTGCCAGCAGCTCTCAAGGGACAGTTGGGGCCAACGTCCTGACTTTC
CASSSQGTVGANVLTF
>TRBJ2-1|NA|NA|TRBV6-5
TGTGCCAGCAGTTTGGGGGGGGCCTTCAATGAGCAGTTCTTC
CASSLGGAFNEQFF
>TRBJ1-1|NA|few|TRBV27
TGTACCAGCAGTTTATGGGGGCTAGGGAGGGCTTTCTTT
CTSSLWGLGRAFF
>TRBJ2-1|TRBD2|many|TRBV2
TGTGCCAGCAGTGAATTAGCGGGGATGTACAATGAGCAGTTCTTC
CASSELAGMYNEQFF
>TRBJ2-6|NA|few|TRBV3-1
TGTGCCAGCAAGAGGACCTCTGGGGCCAACGTCCTGACTTTC
CASKRTSGANVLTF
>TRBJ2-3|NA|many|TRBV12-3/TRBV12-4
TGTGCCAGCAGTCCCCTGGGGGCTAGCACAGATACGCAGTATTTT
CASSPLGASTDTQYF
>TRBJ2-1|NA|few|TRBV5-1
TGCGCCAGCAGCTCGGGTTGGTTGGAGCAGTTCTTC
CASSSGWLEQFF
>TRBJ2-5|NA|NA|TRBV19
TGTGCCAGTAGTACCTCCCGAGGAGTTGGTGCCCAGTACTTC
CASSTSRGVGAQYF
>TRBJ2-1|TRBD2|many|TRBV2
TGTGCCAGCAGTGAAGTTGCGGGACTAGTCGACAATGAGCAGTTCTTC
CASSEVAGLVDNEQFF
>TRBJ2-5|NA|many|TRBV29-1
TGCAGCGTTGAGGGGCAGGGAAAAGAGACCCAGTACTTC
CSVEGQGKETQYF
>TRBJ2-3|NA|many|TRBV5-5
TGTGCCAGCAGCAAGACACCCTCCCAGAGCACAGATACGCAGTATTTT
CASSKTPSQSTDTQYF
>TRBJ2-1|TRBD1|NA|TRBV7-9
TGTGCCAGCAGCCTTTTTTTGGGACAGGGGGCATTCTATGAGCAGTTCTTC
CASSLFLGQGAFYEQFF
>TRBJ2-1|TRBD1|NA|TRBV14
TGTGCCAGCGGACAGGGTTTGAATGAGCAGTTCTTC
CASGQGLNEQFF
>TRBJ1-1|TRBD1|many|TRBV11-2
TGTGCCAGCAGCTTAGACGGGACAGCCCACGAAGCTTTCTTT
CASSLDGTAHEAFF
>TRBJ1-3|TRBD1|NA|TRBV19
TGTGCCAGTAGTCCCGGGACAGCGAGGTCTGGAAACACCATATATTTT
CASSPGTARSGNTIYF
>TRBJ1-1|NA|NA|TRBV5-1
TGCGCCAGCAGCTTGCTAGAAGGGACTGAAGCTTTCTTT
CASSLLEGTEAFF
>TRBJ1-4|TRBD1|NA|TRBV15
TGTGCCACCAGCAGAGATCGAGGGACAGGGAGGGCAAAACTGTTTTTT
CATSRDRGTGRAKLFF
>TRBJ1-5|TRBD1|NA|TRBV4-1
TGCGCCAGCAGCCCAGTCCCGGGACAGGCCGATCAGCCCCAGCATTTT
CASSPVPGQADQPQHF
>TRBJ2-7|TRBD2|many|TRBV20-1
TGCAGTGCTAGAGATTACGAGCGGGAGGGCCTGGAAGAGCAGTACTTC
CSARDYEREGLEEQYF
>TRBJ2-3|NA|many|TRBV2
TGTGCCAGCAGGGGCGGTTTTAGCACAGATACGCAGTATTTT
CASRGGFSTDTQYF
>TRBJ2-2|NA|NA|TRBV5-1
TGCGCCAGCAGCTTGAGCCCCCCCCCCGGGGAGCTGTTTTTT
CASSLSPPPGELFF
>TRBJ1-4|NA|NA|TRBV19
TGTGCCAGTAGTCCCTATGGGGAGGGAAATGAAAAACTGTTTTTT
CASSPYGEGNEKLFF
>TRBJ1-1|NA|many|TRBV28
TGTGCCAGCAGTTTCTCCAGGGACGCTCATGAAGCTTTCTTT
CASSFSRDAHEAFF
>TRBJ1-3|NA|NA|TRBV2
TGTGCCAGCAGTGAAGCGCTGAGCCCGGGAAACACCATATATTTT
CASSEALSPGNTIYF
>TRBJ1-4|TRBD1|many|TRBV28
TGTGCCAGCAGGACAGGGGCGGGTAATGAAAAACTGTTTTTT
CASRTGAGNEKLFF